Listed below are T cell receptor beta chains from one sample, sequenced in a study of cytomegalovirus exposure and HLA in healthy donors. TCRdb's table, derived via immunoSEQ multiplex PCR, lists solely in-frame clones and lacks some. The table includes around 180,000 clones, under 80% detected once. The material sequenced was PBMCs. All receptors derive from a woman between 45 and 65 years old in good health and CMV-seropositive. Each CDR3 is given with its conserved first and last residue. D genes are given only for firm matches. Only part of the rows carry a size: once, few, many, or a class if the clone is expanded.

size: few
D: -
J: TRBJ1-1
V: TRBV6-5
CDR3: CASSSFYLNTEAFF
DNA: TGTGCCAGCAGTTCCTTTTATTTGAACACTGAAGCTTTCTTT

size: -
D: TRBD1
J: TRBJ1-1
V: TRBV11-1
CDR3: CASSRDRGKAFF
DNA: TGTGCCAGCAGCCGAGACAGGGGTAAAGCTTTCTTT

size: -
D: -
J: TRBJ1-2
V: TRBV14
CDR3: CASSQELGHGYTF
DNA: TGTGCCAGCAGCCAAGAACTAGGTCATGGCTACACCTTC

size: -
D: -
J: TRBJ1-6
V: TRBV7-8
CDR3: CASSLTGEYNSPLHF
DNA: TGTGCCAGCAGCTTGACAGGCGAATATAATTCACCCCTCCACTTT

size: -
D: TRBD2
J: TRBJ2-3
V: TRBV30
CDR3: CAWSTGLAEITDTQYF
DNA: TGTGCCTGGAGTACCGGACTAGCGGAGATCACAGATACGCAGTATTTT

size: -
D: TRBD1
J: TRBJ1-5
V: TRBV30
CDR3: CAWSSGTGNQPQHF
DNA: TGTGCCTGGAGCTCCGGGACAGGGAATCAGCCCCAGCATTTT

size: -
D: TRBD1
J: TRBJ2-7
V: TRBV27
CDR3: CASSSGTGGYEQYF
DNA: TGTGCCAGCAGTTCCGGGACAGGGGGGTACGAGCAGTACTTC

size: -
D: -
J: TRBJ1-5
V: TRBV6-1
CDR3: CASSEFFRGGQPQHF
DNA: TGTGCCAGCAGTGAATTCTTCCGCGGCGGACAGCCCCAGCATTTT

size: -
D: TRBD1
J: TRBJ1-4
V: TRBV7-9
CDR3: CASSRQGNLEKLFF
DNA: TGTGCCAGCAGCCGACAGGGAAATCTTGAAAAACTGTTTTTT

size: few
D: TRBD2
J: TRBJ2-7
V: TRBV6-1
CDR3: CASTTSASYEQYF
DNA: TGTGCCAGCACGACTAGCGCTTCCTACGAGCAGTACTTC

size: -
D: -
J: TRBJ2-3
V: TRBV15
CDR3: CATSPSEDYFTDTQYF
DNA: TGTGCCACCAGCCCTTCTGAGGACTACTTCACAGATACGCAGTATTTT

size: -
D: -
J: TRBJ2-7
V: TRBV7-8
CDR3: CASSPGTEYEQYF
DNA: TGTGCCAGCAGCCCCGGGACTGAGTACGAGCAGTACTTC

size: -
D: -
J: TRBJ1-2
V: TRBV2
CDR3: CASSLDREDGYTF
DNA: TGTGCCAGTTCCCTGGACAGAGAAGATGGCTACACCTTC

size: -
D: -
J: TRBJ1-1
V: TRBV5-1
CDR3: CASSFFLRGDTEAFF
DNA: TGCGCCAGCAGCTTTTTTTTACGGGGAGACACTGAAGCTTTCTTT

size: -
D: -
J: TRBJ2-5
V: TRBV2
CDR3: CASRSYSGGQETQYF
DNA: TGTGCCAGCAGGTCATACAGCGGTGGCCAAGAGACCCAGTACTTC